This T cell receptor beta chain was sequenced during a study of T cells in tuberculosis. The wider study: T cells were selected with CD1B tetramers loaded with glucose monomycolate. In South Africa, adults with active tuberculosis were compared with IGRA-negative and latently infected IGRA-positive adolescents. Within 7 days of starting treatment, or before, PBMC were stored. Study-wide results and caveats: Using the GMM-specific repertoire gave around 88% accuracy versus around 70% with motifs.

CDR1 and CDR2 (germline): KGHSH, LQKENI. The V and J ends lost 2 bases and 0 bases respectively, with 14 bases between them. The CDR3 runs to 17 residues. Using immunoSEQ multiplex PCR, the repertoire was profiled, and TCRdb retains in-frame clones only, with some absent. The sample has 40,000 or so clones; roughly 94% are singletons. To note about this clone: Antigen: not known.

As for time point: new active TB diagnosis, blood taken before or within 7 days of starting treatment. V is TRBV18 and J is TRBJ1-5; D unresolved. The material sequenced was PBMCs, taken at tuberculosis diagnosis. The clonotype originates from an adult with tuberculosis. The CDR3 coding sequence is TGTGCCAGCTCACCAACAACGGTGGGCTATAGCAATCAGCCCCAGCATTTT. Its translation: CASSPTTVGYSNQPQHF.